A selection of T cell receptor beta chains follows, all from one sample in a study of PD-1 blockade in classical Hodgkin lymphoma. TCRdb's table, derived via immunoSEQ multiplex PCR, lists solely in-frame clones and lacks some. The table records around 28,000 clones, 70% to 90% of them present only once. The sequenced sample was peripheral blood mononuclear cells (PBMCs), obtained before the second cycle of nivolumab. The receptor source for this set is a human donor with classical Hodgkin lymphoma. CDR3s include the opening cysteine and the closing phenylalanine or tryptophan. Fields, in order: clone size, CDR3 length, V gene, J gene, D gene, CDR3 protein, CDR3 DNA. D genes are given only for firm matches. A row's size may be missing; if present it is once, few, many or a size class.

.,16,TRBV12-5,TRBJ1-3,.,CASGSAGAKGGNTIYF,TGTGCTAGTGGTTCCGCGGGGGCAAAGGGTGGAAACACCATATATTTT
.,14,TRBV7-3,TRBJ1-1,.,CASSLLGARTEAFF,TGTGCCAGCAGCTTACTGGGGGCGCGGACTGAAGCTTTCTTT
.,14,TRBV4-3,TRBJ1-2,TRBD1,CASSQDRANYGYTF,TGCGCCAGCAGCCAGGACAGGGCAAACTATGGCTACACCTTC
.,14,TRBV6-1,TRBJ2-7,TRBD2,CASRVLAGLHEQYF,TGTGCCAGCAGGGTACTAGCGGGACTGCATGAGCAGTACTTC
.,15,TRBV19,TRBJ1-5,TRBD1,CASSMFDRGHQPQHF,TGTGCCAGTAGTATGTTCGACAGGGGGCATCAGCCCCAGCATTTT
once,15,TRBV7-9,TRBJ1-1,TRBD1,CASSPQGLGNTEAFF,TGTGCCAGCAGCCCACAGGGGTTGGGGAACACTGAAGCTTTCTTT
.,15,TRBV27,TRBJ2-2,TRBD1,CASTDRVGDTGELFF,TGTGCCAGCACTGACAGGGTAGGGGACACCGGGGAGCTGTTTTTT
.,12,TRBV7-3,TRBJ2-1,.,CASSGVGGEQFF,TGTGCCAGCTCGGGTGTTGGAGGTGAGCAGTTCTTC
.,14,TRBV11-2,TRBJ2-1,TRBD1,CASSPEGQGREQFF,TGTGCCAGCAGCCCCGAGGGACAGGGGCGAGAGCAGTTCTTC
.,15,TRBV7-9,TRBJ2-1,.,CASSTTESSYNEQFF,TGTGCCAGCAGCACGACGGAGAGCTCCTACAATGAGCAGTTCTTC
medium-sized,14,TRBV5-1,TRBJ1-1,TRBD1,CASSLGDRNTEAFF,TGCGCCAGCAGCTTAGGGGACAGGAACACTGAAGCTTTCTTT
.,13,TRBV18,TRBJ1-3,.,CASSQQGRNTIYF,TGTGCCAGCTCCCAACAGGGACGGAACACCATATATTTT
.,12,TRBV10-2,TRBJ2-5,.,CASRGPQETQYF,TGCGCCAGCAGGGGACCTCAAGAGACCCAGTACTTC
.,16,TRBV7-9,TRBJ2-7,TRBD1,CASSQDRVGSSYEQYF,TGTGCCAGCAGCCAAGACAGGGTAGGAAGCTCCTACGAGCAGTACTTC
.,14,TRBV12-5,TRBJ1-1,TRBD1,CASGTGGRNTEAFF,TGTGCTAGTGGTACAGGGGGCAGGAACACTGAAGCTTTCTTT
.,15,TRBV28,TRBJ2-7,TRBD2,CASSSTSVGAYEQYF,TGTGCCAGCAGCTCAACTAGCGTTGGTGCCTACGAGCAGTACTTC
.,16,TRBV27,TRBJ2-3,.,CASSLSVLSPADTQYF,TGTGCCAGCAGTTTATCGGTTCTGTCTCCGGCAGATACGCAGTATTTT
.,16,TRBV18,TRBJ2-2,.,CASSSQAGKYTGELFF,TGTGCCAGCTCAAGTCAGGCAGGGAAGTACACCGGGGAGCTGTTTTTT
once,13,TRBV11-3,TRBJ2-7,.,CASSLDGGREQYF,TGTGCCAGCAGCTTAGACGGGGGGCGCGAGCAGTACTTC
.,14,TRBV7-2,TRBJ2-3,.,CASSRGPATDTQYF,TGTGCCAGCAGCCGGGGGCCGGCCACAGATACGCAGTATTTT
.,15,TRBV4-3,TRBJ2-7,TRBD2,CASSQASGRAEEQYF,TGCGCCAGCAGCCAAGCTAGCGGGAGGGCCGAAGAGCAGTACTTC
.,15,TRBV10-3,TRBJ1-5,TRBD1,CAISGTGYSNQPQHF,TGTGCCATCAGCGGGACAGGGTATAGCAATCAGCCCCAGCATTTT
.,13,TRBV7-9,TRBJ1-2,.,CASSGRETSGYTF,TGTGCCAGCAGCGGAAGGGAGACGAGTGGCTACACCTTC
.,15,TRBV5-1,TRBJ2-5,TRBD1,CASSTGQGFGETQYF,TGCGCCAGCAGCACAGGACAGGGGTTTGGAGAGACCCAGTACTTC
.,15,TRBV11-3,TRBJ2-1,TRBD2,CASSPRLAGNNEQFF,TGTGCCAGCAGTCCTAGACTAGCGGGGAACAATGAGCAGTTCTTC
.,15,TRBV7-6,TRBJ2-2,TRBD1,CASSLGQGATGELFF,TGTGCCAGCAGCTTAGGTCAGGGGGCCACCGGGGAGCTGTTTTTT
.,16,TRBV28,TRBJ1-1,.,CASSFHRFVTLGSAFF,TGTGCCAGCAGTTTCCACAGATTTGTGACTCTTGGATCAGCTTTCTTT
.,13,TRBV6-6,TRBJ2-3,.,CASSYSMADTQYF,TGTGCCAGCAGTTACTCGATGGCAGATACGCAGTATTTT
.,14,TRBV28,TRBJ2-7,TRBD1,CASNGQGHTYEQYF,TGTGCCAGCAATGGACAGGGGCACACCTACGAGCAGTACTTC
.,17,TRBV7-6,TRBJ1-4,TRBD1,CASSLGRPGTGYEKLFF,TGTGCCAGCAGCTTAGGGAGACCCGGGACAGGGTATGAAAAACTGTTTTTT
.,13,TRBV10-3,TRBJ2-3,.,CAIRQDPTDTQYF,TGTGCCATCAGACAGGACCCAACAGATACGCAGTATTTT
.,12,TRBV5-1,TRBJ1-2,.,CASSLDNYGYTF,TGCGCCAGCAGCCTAGATAACTATGGCTACACCTTC
medium-sized,14,TRBV2,TRBJ2-2,TRBD1,CASRPGQGYGELFF,TGTGCCAGCAGGCCGGGACAGGGATACGGGGAGCTGTTTTTT
.,13,TRBV7-3,TRBJ1-5,.,CASSLGRNQPQHF,TGTGCCAGCAGCTTAGGCAGGAATCAGCCCCAGCATTTT
.,14,TRBV6-6,TRBJ1-1,.,CASRKTLKPYLYFF,TGTGCCAGCAGAAAAACACTGAAGCCGTACTTATATTTCTTT
.,16,TRBV9,TRBJ2-7,.,CASSPTVSSASYEQYF,TGTGCCAGCAGCCCCACGGTTTCTAGCGCCTCCTACGAGCAGTACTTC
once,13,TRBV7-9,TRBJ2-1,TRBD2,CATAGLVDNEQFF,TGTGCGACCGCAGGACTAGTCGACAATGAGCAGTTCTTC
.,15,TRBV4-3,TRBJ1-3,.,CASSQSWQGGNTIYF,TGCGCCAGCAGCCAATCGTGGCAGGGTGGAAACACCATATATTTT
.,15,TRBV7-9,TRBJ2-7,TRBD1,CASSGTGTGYYEQYF,TGTGCCAGCAGCGGGACCGGGACAGGGTACTACGAGCAGTACTTC
.,16,TRBV28,TRBJ1-6,.,CASSSPGHRASSPLHF,TGTGCCAGCAGTTCCCCGGGACACCGAGCTAGTTCACCCCTCCACTTT
.,13,TRBV7-9,TRBJ2-2,.,CASSTRQAGELFF,TGTGCCAGCAGCACCAGACAGGCCGGGGAGCTGTTTTTT
medium-sized,13,TRBV11-3,TRBJ1-2,.,CASSLNGYYGYTF,TGTGCCAGCAGCTTAAACGGATACTATGGCTACACCTTC
.,12,TRBV19,TRBJ2-1,.,CASSVSRIEQFF,TGTGCCAGTAGTGTTAGCCGCATTGAGCAGTTCTTC
.,15,TRBV5-1,TRBJ1-2,.,CASSLGMGAVYGYTF,TGCGCCAGCAGCCTTGGGATGGGGGCAGTCTATGGCTACACCTTC
once,16,TRBV4-3,TRBJ2-3,TRBD2,CASSQGGGLGTDTQYF,TGCGCCAGCAGCCAAGGGGGGGGTTTAGGCACAGATACGCAGTATTTT
.,15,TRBV9,TRBJ2-2,TRBD2,CASSGAGLNTGELFF,TGTGCCAGCAGCGGAGCGGGGTTGAACACCGGGGAGCTGTTTTTT
once,15,TRBV7-9,TRBJ2-7,.,CAGSLQDNPTGEQYF,TGTGCCGGCAGCCTACAGGACAACCCAACCGGCGAGCAGTACTTC
once,14,TRBV5-1,TRBJ2-5,.,CASSLEGIKETQYF,TGCGCCAGCAGCTTGGAGGGGATTAAAGAGACCCAGTACTTC
.,13,TRBV10-3,TRBJ1-6,.,CAISPLRASPLHF,TGTGCCATCAGTCCCTTACGTGCCTCACCCCTCCACTTT
.,16,TRBV11-2,TRBJ1-3,TRBD1,CASSTVRQGSGNTIYF,TGTGCCAGCAGCACAGTCAGACAGGGATCTGGAAACACCATATATTTT
.,15,TRBV18,TRBJ2-7,.,CASSPPVAGPYEQYF,TGTGCCAGCTCACCACCGGTAGCCGGACCCTACGAGCAGTACTTC
.,17,TRBV4-1,TRBJ2-1,TRBD2,CASTTGEAGLTYNEQFF,TGCGCCAGCACCACAGGAGAAGCGGGGCTTACATACAATGAGCAGTTCTTC
.,13,TRBV14,TRBJ2-7,.,CASSQGGGVEQYF,TGTGCCAGCAGCCAAGGGGGTGGGGTCGAGCAGTACTTC
.,13,TRBV9,TRBJ2-5,.,CASSVEAGETQYF,TGTGCCAGCAGCGTAGAGGCCGGAGAGACCCAGTACTTC
once,14,TRBV5-6,TRBJ2-7,TRBD1,CASSPRDSLYEQYF,TGTGCCAGCAGCCCCAGGGACAGTCTCTACGAGCAGTACTTC
.,16,TRBV7-2,TRBJ2-5,.,CASSWTLGGWKETQYF,TGTGCCAGCAGCTGGACCCTTGGAGGGTGGAAAGAGACCCAGTACTTC
few,14,TRBV28,TRBJ2-1,TRBD2,CASSLGSGLAGAFF,TGTGCCAGCAGTTTAGGTTCGGGACTAGCGGGAGCTTTCTTC